The rows below give T cell receptor beta chains drawn from one sample of a study of CD8 T cells in acute hepatitis C reinfection. TCRdb keeps only in-frame clones here, not all; method: immunoSEQ multiplex PCR. The data contain approximately 40,000 clones, over 75% of them singletons. Sequenced input: naive CD8+ T cells from PBMCs. The receptors come from a woman aged 18-30 years who spontaneously cleared hepatitis C infection. Both conserved end residues are part of each CDR3. Fields, in order: D gene, J gene, clone size, V gene, CDR3 protein, CDR3 DNA. A D gene is named only where the DNA matches it firmly. Clone size is stated in some rows and not others, as once, few, many or a class when expanded.

d_call: .; j_call: TRBJ2-7; clone_size: .; v_call: TRBV4-1; cdr3_aa: CASSSQGSYEQYF; cdr3_nt: TGCGCCAGCAGCTCCCAGGGGTCCTACGAGCAGTACTTC
d_call: .; j_call: TRBJ1-1; clone_size: .; v_call: TRBV2; cdr3_aa: CASTEPDTEAFF; cdr3_nt: TGTGCCAGTACTGAGCCCGACACTGAAGCTTTCTTT
d_call: TRBD2; j_call: TRBJ2-1; clone_size: .; v_call: TRBV2; cdr3_aa: CATLTGGRYEQFF; cdr3_nt: TGTGCCACCTTGACGGGAGGGCGCTATGAGCAGTTCTTC
d_call: .; j_call: TRBJ2-3; clone_size: .; v_call: TRBV6-5; cdr3_aa: CASSYSEGPPIDTQYF; cdr3_nt: TGTGCCAGCAGTTACTCAGAGGGACCCCCCATAGATACGCAGTATTTT
d_call: .; j_call: TRBJ2-7; clone_size: .; v_call: TRBV6-5; cdr3_aa: CASSMGWDEQYF; cdr3_nt: TGTGCCAGCAGCATGGGATGGGACGAGCAGTACTTC
d_call: .; j_call: TRBJ1-2; clone_size: .; v_call: TRBV14; cdr3_aa: CASSQVQAGSYGYTF; cdr3_nt: TGTGCCAGCAGCCAGGTACAGGCCGGGAGCTATGGCTACACCTTC
d_call: .; j_call: TRBJ2-7; clone_size: .; v_call: TRBV30; cdr3_aa: CAWSVETGLEQYF; cdr3_nt: TGTGCCTGGAGTGTAGAAACAGGGCTCGAGCAGTACTTC
d_call: .; j_call: TRBJ2-5; clone_size: once; v_call: TRBV4-1; cdr3_aa: CASSQEVSDRGETQYF; cdr3_nt: TGCGCCAGCAGCCAAGAGGTCAGCGACCGAGGGGAGACCCAGTACTTC
d_call: .; j_call: TRBJ2-3; clone_size: .; v_call: TRBV20-1; cdr3_aa: CSAKTTNTQYF; cdr3_nt: TGCAGTGCAAAGACTACAAATACGCAGTATTTT
d_call: .; j_call: TRBJ2-6; clone_size: .; v_call: TRBV5-1; cdr3_aa: CASYETDSGANVLTF; cdr3_nt: TGCGCCAGTTACGAGACAGATTCTGGGGCCAACGTCCTGACTTTC